This entry lists 15 T cell receptor beta chains sequenced from one sample in a study of CD8+CD57+ T cells in acquired aplastic anemia. Genomic DNA constituted the template upon which TCR beta VDJ and CDR3 profiling was performed. MiXCR, applied by TCRdb to the reads, yields one record per CDR3 protein. The sample has under 200,000 distinct CDR3 sequences, nearly 50% seen once. Before being chosen for sequencing, patients had shown CD8+CD57+ cell expansion by flow cytometry. The sample consisted of sorted CD4+, CD8+, or CD8+CD57+ T cells (not recorded which) from PBMCs. Receptors were obtained from a human donor with aplastic anemia.

This clonotype was seen ten or more times. J is TRBJ1-2 and V is TRBV6-1; no definite D call. Trimming stripped 8 bases from V and 2 bases from J, with 9 bases between. Germline V gene sequence: CDR1 MNHNS, CDR2 SASEGT. This CDR3 contains 12 residues. CDR3 sequence (DNA): TGTGCCAGCGCCAGCGGGAACTATGGCTACACCTTC. It translates to CASASGNYGYTF.

This clonotype showed up many times. The CDR3 spells CSPQGGELWKTEAFF. Written as DNA, the CDR3 is TGCAGCCCACAGGGAGGGGAGCTTTGGAAAACTGAAGCTTTCTTT. J is TRBJ1-1 and V is TRBV20-1, with a possible D match to TRBD1 (6 bases). This CDR3 has 15 amino acids. In germline, CDR1 is DFQATT, CDR2 SNEGSKA (reference sequence).

This clonotype was counted ten times or more. The gene calls are TRBV12-3 or TRBV12-4 and TRBJ2-6; D uncertain. This CDR3 spans 13 amino acids. The V gene lost 6 bases and the J gene lost 0 bases, with 3 bases spanning the gap. This CDR3 reads CASRSSGANVLTF. The CDR3 DNA follows: TGTGCCAGCAGAAGCTCTGGGGCCAACGTCCTGACTTTC.

This clonotype was detected many times. The chain joins TRBV19 to TRBJ2-7; D might be TRBD1 (8 bases). CDR3 length: 15 amino acids. Germline assignment: CDR1 LNHDA and CDR2 SQIVND (reference sequence). The V and J ends lost 6 bases and 2 bases respectively, with 17 bases between them. CDR3 sequence (DNA): TGTGCCAGTAGCAGGGAGGGACAGGCCGCCTACGAGCAGTACTTC. Translation gives CASSREGQAAYEQYF.

The chain joins TRBV28 to TRBJ1-5; TRBD1 matches at 7 bases. CDR3 length: 16 amino acids. From germline, CDR1 is MDHEN and CDR2 SYDVKM. Trimming at V came to 6 bases and at J to 0 bases, leaving 8 bases not matched to a gene. The CDR3 DNA reads as TGTGCCAGCAGGGAGGGGGCGGAATATAGCAATCAGCCCCAGCATTTT. Translated, it gives CASREGAEYSNQPQHF. Based on the CDR3 plus reference TRBV28 and TRBJ1-5, the full variable domain is DVKVTQSSRYLVKRTGEKVFLECVQDMDHENMFWYRQDPGLGLRLIYFSYDVKMKEKGDIPEGYSVSREKKERFSLILESASTNQTSMYLCASREGAEYSNQPQHFGDGTRLSIL.

The rearrangement uses TRBV2 and TRBJ1-2; D is ambiguous. Germline lookup yields CDR1 SNHLY and CDR2 FYNNEI. With 0 bases removed from V and 8 bases from J, the gap between germline ends came to 19 bases. This CDR3 is 16 amino acids long. In nucleotides, the CDR3 is TGTGCCAGCAGTGAAGCGCTTCTTGGACGGTCTAAGGGCTACACCTTC. As protein: CASSEALLGRSKGYTF.

This clonotype was counted ten times or more. The CDR3 region has the DNA TGTGCCAGCAGCGCGCAGCCCAGCCCCCAGTTCTTC. Amino acid sequence: CASSAQPSPQFF. The gene calls are TRBV9 and TRBJ2-1; D remains unclear. CDR3 length equals 12 residues. The V gene lost 3 bases and the J gene lost 13 bases, with 14 bases spanning the gap. The germline CDR1 and CDR2 sequences are SGDLS and YYNGEE.

The chain has TRBV2 and TRBJ2-7; D possibly corresponds to TRBD1 (5 bases). Germline CDR1 and CDR2: SNHLY and FYNNEI. The V and J ends lost 6 bases and 4 bases respectively, with 13 bases between them. The CDR3 contains 13 residues. The CDR3 loop is CASRQVFRYEQYF. The CDR3 nucleotides read TGTGCCAGCAGACAGGTGTTTCGATACGAGCAGTACTTC.

The V call is TRBV7-6, the J call TRBJ2-7; TRBD2 matches 7 bases. Germline assignment: CDR1 SGHVS and CDR2 FNYEAQ. The CDR3 contains 13 residues. With 3 bases clipped from V and 6 bases from J, the junction kept 5 bases outside the gene matches. The CDR3 region has the DNA TGTGCCAGCAGCTTTAACTCGGGGGGCGAGCAGTACTTC. It specifies CASSFNSGGEQYF.

This clonotype was seen many times. The rearrangement joins TRBV24-1 to TRBJ2-3; D is perhaps TRBD1 or TRBD2 (5 bases each). The CDR3 runs 14 residues. Trimming removed 9 bases from V and 5 bases from J, with 17 bases in between. The germline gives CDR1 KGHDR, CDR2 SFDVKD. The CDR3 sequence: CATRGPRVGDTQYF. In nucleotides, the CDR3 is TGTGCCACCCGGGGTCCCAGGGTGGGAGATACGCAGTATTTT.

The sample holds many counts of this clonotype. The chain couples TRBV5-1 to TRBJ2-2; 7 bases fit TRBD1. The CDR3 length is 15 residues. The ends lost 5 bases at V and 6 bases at J; junction bases unmatched: 10. Germline V CDR1 and CDR2: SGHRS, YFSETQ. CDR3 sequence reads: CASRIRTGGPGELFF. The CDR3 nucleotides read TGCGCCAGCAGAATAAGGACAGGCGGTCCCGGGGAGCTGTTTTTT. Variable domain in full (rest from reference TRBV5-1 and TRBJ2-2): KAGVTQTPRYLIKTRGQQVTLSCSPISGHRSVSWYQQTPGQGLQFLFEYFSETQRNKGNFPGRFSGRQFSNSRSEMNVSTLELGDSALYLCASRIRTGGPGELFFGEGSRLTVL.

The chain recombines TRBV24-1 with TRBJ1-2, with 8 bases matching TRBD1. CDR1 is KGHDR, CDR2 SFDVKD, per germline. V shed 2 bases and J 4 bases; nucleotides not matched to a gene: 5. The CDR3 runs to 15 residues. This CDR3 is CATSDSPTGGYGYTF. The DNA for the CDR3 is TGTGCCACCAGTGATTCCCCTACAGGGGGCTATGGCTACACCTTC.

This clonotype was counted ten times or more. The gene calls are TRBV20-1 and TRBJ2-2; 11 bases are a match to TRBD2. CDR3 length equals 15 residues. The trim removed 3 bases at V and 14 bases at J, leaving 14 bases unmatched. Germline CDR1 reads DFQATT; CDR2 reads SNEGSKA (reference sequence). Here the CDR3 DNA reads TGCAGTGCTAGGGCCTCCGGGCTAGCGGGAGGTCGACTGTTTTTT. Translation gives CSARASGLAGGRLFF.

There are many counts of this clonotype. This sequence joins TRBV11-3 and TRBJ1-1; D is unresolved. The germline CDR1 and CDR2 sequences are SGHNT and YENEEA. The V gene lost 2 bases and the J gene lost 5 bases, with 3 bases spanning the gap. The CDR3 length is 11 residues. The CDR3 loop is CASSLKTEAFF. The CDR3 nucleotides are TGTGCCAGCAGCTTAAAAACTGAAGCTTTCTTT.

CDR3 region: CASSLDAASPLHF. As DNA, the CDR3 is TGTGCCAGCAGCTTAGATGCGGCTTCACCCCTCCACTTT. This sequence joins TRBV7-2 and TRBJ1-6; D not certain. The ends were cut back, 1 base at V and 9 bases at J, with 7 bases in the middle. Germline loops: CDR1 SGHTA, CDR2 FQGNSA. This CDR3 contains 13 residues.